This T cell receptor (beta chain) was identified during a study of CD8 T cells in Susac syndrome. It was with random hexamers that roughly 0.5 to 1 ug RNA was reverse transcribed. The authors amplified TCR beta CDR3 across 54 Vbeta and 13 Jbeta using immunoSEQ multiplex PCR. TCRdb reanalysed the immunoSEQ multiplex PCR reads using MiXCR and keeps one entry per CDR3 protein. The sample lists 95,000 to 150,000 distinct CDR3 sequences, approximately 93% seen once, with over 0.3% in the top ten. CDR1 is LGHDT, CDR2 YNNKEL, per germline (reference sequence). CDR3 length: 15 residues. Trimming left V 2 bases short and J 4 bases short, with 12 bases between. On this clonotype: Its antigen is not known.

Study outcomes and limitations: In its TCR sequencing and HLA analysis, the study acknowledged that the number of individuals was relatively small.

TCR beta from blood CD8+ and CD4+ T cells was sequenced. TEMRA cells were FACS-enriched, unlike CD8+ and CD4+ T cells, which were negatively isolated. The sample was CD8+ T cells from PBMCs. This sequence was found in a human donor with multiple sclerosis. V is TRBV3-1 and J is TRBJ2-1; D is possibly TRBD2 (6 bases). The CDR3 DNA reads TGTGCCAGCAGCCAACCTGTCGGGAGATACAATGAGCAGTTCTTC. Translation gives CASSQPVGRYNEQFF.